The 5 T cell receptor beta chains given below trace back to one sample, sequenced in a study of blood T cell repertoires in COVID-19. The data were produced by immunoSEQ multiplex PCR, yet TCRdb's version contains in-frame clones alone and is incomplete. Here the sample spans about 160,000 clones, approximately 86% being singletons. The sequenced sample consisted of peripheral blood. All receptors derive from a woman aged 35 to 49 with COVID-19, enrolled during active disease.

J is TRBJ2-5 and V is TRBV2; the match to TRBD1 covers 11 bases. CDR1 is SNHLY, CDR2 FYNNEI, per germline. Trimming removed 5 bases from V and 7 bases from J; junction bases left unmatched: 6. The CDR3 has 14 residues. The CDR3 coding sequence is TGTGCCAGCAGTAGGACAGGGGGCGAGGCGACCCAGTACTTC. Translation gives CASSRTGGEATQYF. The full variable domain, its missing parts supplied by reference TRBV2 and TRBJ2-5, is EPEVTQTPSHQVTQMGQEVILRCVPISNHLYFYWYRQILGQKVEFLVSFYNNEISEKSEIFDDQFSVERPDGSNFTLKIRSTKLEDSAMYFCASSRTGGEATQYFGPGTRLLVL.

The chain employs TRBV6-5 and TRBJ2-7, with 7 bases aligning to TRBD2. V shed 2 bases, J shed 4 bases, and the junction held 8 bases outside the gene matches. This CDR3 region has 15 residues. Germline loops: CDR1 MNHEY, CDR2 SVGAGI. CDR3 in DNA: TGTGCCAGCAGTTACGGGAGCGGGACCTTTTACGAGCAGTACTTC. Translated, it gives CASSYGSGTFYEQYF.

The chain joins TRBV6-1 to TRBJ1-2; the match to TRBD1 covers 11 bases. The V segment lost 3 bases and the J segment 5 bases; nucleotides outside the gene matches: 8. The CDR3 spans 16 residues. CDR1 is MNHNS and CDR2 is SASEGT in the germline V gene. The CDR3 DNA sequence: TGTGCCAGCAGTGAGGGACAGGGGGGCGGCCCATATGGCTACACCTTC. Protein sequence: CASSEGQGGGPYGYTF.

This chain joins TRBV9 and TRBJ2-7; tentative D call: TRBD2 (5 bases). The CDR3 is 14 amino acids. V was trimmed by 2 bases and J by 6 bases, leaving 15 bases between them. Per the germline V gene, CDR1 is SGDLS and CDR2 is YYNGEE. Here the CDR3 reads CASSVGVGALEQYF. The CDR3 bases are TGTGCCAGCAGCGTGGGAGTGGGAGCTCTCGAGCAGTACTTC.

The rearrangement joins TRBV6-6 to TRBJ2-2; 10 bases are a match to TRBD2. This CDR3 region has 14 residues. CDR1 and CDR2 from the germline V gene are MNHNY and SVGAGI (reference sequence). With 8 bases clipped from V and 7 bases from J, the junction kept 7 bases outside the gene matches. The CDR3 is CASQAGGQGGELFF. CDR3 coding DNA: TGTGCCAGCCAAGCGGGGGGGCAGGGCGGGGAGCTGTTTTTT.